This TCR beta chain is from a study of regulatory T cells in long-lasting Graves disease. The time point here: newly diagnosed GD, antithyroid drugs for less than 3 months. After RNA was extracted from PBMCs, the TCR library was made from it. Study-level points and caveats: Reduced TCR diversity was observed in persistent Graves' patients versus newly diagnosed patients. Clonotypes that were public and shared totalled approximately 3,000 in persistent patients versus about 1,000 in new patients.

Construction of the TCR beta libraries employed iRepertoire HTBI primers in conjunction with Arm-PCR of CDR3 regions. TCRdb reprocessed the multiplex PCR reads with MiXCR, giving one entry per CDR3 protein. The sample holds 440,000 or so distinct CDR3 sequences; roughly 17% are singletons and the top ten take about 10%. Details on this clonotype: Antigen unknown.

This same sample was also taken into another study, of T cells in Graves' hyperthyroidism and ophthalmopathy. As reported in that work: Diagnosis relied on clinical symptoms, serum thyroxine and TRAb, thyroid ultrasound and orbital computed tomography.

The starting material was peripheral blood mononuclear cells (PBMCs), obtained at new diagnosis, from a patient treated with antithyroid drugs. The receptor comes from a woman in her 30s with Graves disease.

The CDR3 nucleotides are TGCAGCGCCGCGCTGGGAAACTCCTACGAGCAGTTCTTC. Amino acid sequence: CSAALGNSYEQFF. The chain is built from TRBV29-1 and TRBJ2-1, with no clear D. The CDR3 has 13 amino acids. Germline V gene sequence: CDR1 SQVTM, CDR2 ANQGSEA. The ends were cut back, 7 bases at V and 10 bases at J, with 20 bases in the middle.